This T cell receptor (beta chain) is drawn from a study of beta chain features in type 1 diabetes. Overall study results and limits: A closer apparent resemblance between naive, central memory and Treg TCRB repertoires was seen in patients than in healthy donors.

The authors reverse transcribed all of the isolated RNA, so sequencing captured expressed TCRB transcripts. The read count averaged roughly 4 million across naive, central memory and regulatory T cell samples. Data came from immunoSEQ multiplex PCR; TCRdb stores just in-frame clones and leaves some out. The sample yields about 340,000 clones, less than 10% seen once. Germline V gene data show CDR1 as MDHEN and CDR2 as SYDVKM. The CDR3 is 17 residues long. Trimming removed 5 bases from V and 4 bases from J, with 23 bases in between. For this clone: The antigen is unknown.

This receptor was identified in a woman aged 18-30 years in good health. The chain recombines TRBV28 with TRBJ1-2; perhaps TRBD1 as D (5 bases). The sequenced sample was central memory CD4+ T cells from blood. As DNA, the CDR3 is TGTGCCAGCAGTCCCCCAGGACGGACCCCCGGGGCCTATGGCTACACCTTC. Encoded protein: CASSPPGRTPGAYGYTF.